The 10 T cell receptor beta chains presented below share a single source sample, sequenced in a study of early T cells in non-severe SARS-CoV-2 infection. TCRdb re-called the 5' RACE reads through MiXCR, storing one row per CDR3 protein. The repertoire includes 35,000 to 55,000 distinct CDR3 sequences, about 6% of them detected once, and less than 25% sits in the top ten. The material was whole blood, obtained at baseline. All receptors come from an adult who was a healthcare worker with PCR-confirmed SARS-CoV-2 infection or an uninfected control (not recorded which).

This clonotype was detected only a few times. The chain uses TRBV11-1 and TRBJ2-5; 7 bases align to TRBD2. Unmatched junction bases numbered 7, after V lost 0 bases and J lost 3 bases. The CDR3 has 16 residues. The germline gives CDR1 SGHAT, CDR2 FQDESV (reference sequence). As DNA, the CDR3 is TGTGCCAGCAGCTTAGCGTGGCCTAGCGGAGAAGAGACCCAGTACTTC. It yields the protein CASSLAWPSGEETQYF.

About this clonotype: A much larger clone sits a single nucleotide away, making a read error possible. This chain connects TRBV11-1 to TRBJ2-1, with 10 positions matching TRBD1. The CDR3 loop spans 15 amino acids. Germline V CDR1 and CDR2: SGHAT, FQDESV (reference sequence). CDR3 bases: TGTGCCAGCGGATCACAGGGACAGGGGTACAATGAGCAGCTCTTC. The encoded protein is CASGSQGQGYNEQLF.

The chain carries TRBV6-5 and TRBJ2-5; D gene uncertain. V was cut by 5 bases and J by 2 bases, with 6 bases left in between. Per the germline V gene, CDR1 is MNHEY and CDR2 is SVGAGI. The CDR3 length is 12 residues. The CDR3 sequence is CASSSDQETQYF. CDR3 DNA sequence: TGTGCCAGCAGTAGCGATCAAGAGACCCAGTACTTC.

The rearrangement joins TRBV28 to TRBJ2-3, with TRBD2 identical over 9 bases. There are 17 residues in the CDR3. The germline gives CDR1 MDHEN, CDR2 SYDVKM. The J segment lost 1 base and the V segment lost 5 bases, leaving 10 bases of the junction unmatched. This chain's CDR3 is CASSGTSLGGGTDTQYF. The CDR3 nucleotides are TGTGCCAGCAGTGGGACTAGCTTAGGTGGCGGCACAGATACGCAGTATTTT.

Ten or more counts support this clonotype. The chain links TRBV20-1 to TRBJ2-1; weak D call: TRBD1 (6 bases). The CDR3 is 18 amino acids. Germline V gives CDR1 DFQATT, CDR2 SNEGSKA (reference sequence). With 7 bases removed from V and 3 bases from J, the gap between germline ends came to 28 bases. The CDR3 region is CSGQTGTLLLGDYNEQFF. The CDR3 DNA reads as TGCAGTGGTCAAACCGGGACACTACTTTTAGGAGACTACAATGAGCAGTTCTTC.

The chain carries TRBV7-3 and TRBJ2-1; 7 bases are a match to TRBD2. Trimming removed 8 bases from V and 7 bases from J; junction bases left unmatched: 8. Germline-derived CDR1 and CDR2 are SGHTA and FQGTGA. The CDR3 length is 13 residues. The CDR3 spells CASSAGAANEQFF. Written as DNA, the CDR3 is TGTGCCAGCTCTGCGGGAGCGGCAAATGAGCAGTTCTTC.

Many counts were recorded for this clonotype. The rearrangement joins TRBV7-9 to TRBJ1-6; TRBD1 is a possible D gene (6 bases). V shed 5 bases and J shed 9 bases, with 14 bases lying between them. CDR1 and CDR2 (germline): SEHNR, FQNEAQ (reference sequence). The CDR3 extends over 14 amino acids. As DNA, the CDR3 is TGTGCCAGCAGCACACAGGGAGGGGGTTCACCCCTCCACTTT. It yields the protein CASSTQGGGSPLHF.

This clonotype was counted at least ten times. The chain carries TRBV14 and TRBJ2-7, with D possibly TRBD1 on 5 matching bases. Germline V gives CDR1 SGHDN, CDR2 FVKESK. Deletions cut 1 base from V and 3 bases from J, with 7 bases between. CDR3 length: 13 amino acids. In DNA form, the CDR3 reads TGTGCCAGCAGCCAAGGTCAGGGCTACGAGCAGTACTTC. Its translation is CASSQGQGYEQYF.

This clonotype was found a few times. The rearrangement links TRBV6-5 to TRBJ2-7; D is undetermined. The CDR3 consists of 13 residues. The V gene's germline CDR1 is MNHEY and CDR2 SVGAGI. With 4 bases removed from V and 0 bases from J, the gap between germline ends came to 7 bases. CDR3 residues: CASSWARSYEQYF. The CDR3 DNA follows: TGTGCCAGCAGTTGGGCCCGCTCCTACGAGCAGTACTTC.

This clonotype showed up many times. CDR3 in amino acids: CASSNKQGAKNSPLHF. CDR3 sequence (DNA): TGCGCCAGCAGCAATAAACAGGGGGCGAAGAATTCACCCCTCCACTTT. The chain carries TRBV5-1 and TRBJ1-6; TRBD1 aligns across 9 bases. Per the germline V gene, CDR1 is SGHRS and CDR2 is YFSETQ. CDR3 length: 16 amino acids. The J segment lost 7 bases and the V segment lost 4 bases, leaving 9 bases of the junction unmatched. The full variable domain, rest sourced from reference TRBV5-1 and TRBJ1-6, is KAGVTQTPRYLIKTRGQQVTLSCSPISGHRSVSWYQQTPGQGLQFLFEYFSETQRNKGNFPGRFSGRQFSNSRSEMNVSTLELGDSALYLCASSNKQGAKNSPLHFGNGTRLTVT.